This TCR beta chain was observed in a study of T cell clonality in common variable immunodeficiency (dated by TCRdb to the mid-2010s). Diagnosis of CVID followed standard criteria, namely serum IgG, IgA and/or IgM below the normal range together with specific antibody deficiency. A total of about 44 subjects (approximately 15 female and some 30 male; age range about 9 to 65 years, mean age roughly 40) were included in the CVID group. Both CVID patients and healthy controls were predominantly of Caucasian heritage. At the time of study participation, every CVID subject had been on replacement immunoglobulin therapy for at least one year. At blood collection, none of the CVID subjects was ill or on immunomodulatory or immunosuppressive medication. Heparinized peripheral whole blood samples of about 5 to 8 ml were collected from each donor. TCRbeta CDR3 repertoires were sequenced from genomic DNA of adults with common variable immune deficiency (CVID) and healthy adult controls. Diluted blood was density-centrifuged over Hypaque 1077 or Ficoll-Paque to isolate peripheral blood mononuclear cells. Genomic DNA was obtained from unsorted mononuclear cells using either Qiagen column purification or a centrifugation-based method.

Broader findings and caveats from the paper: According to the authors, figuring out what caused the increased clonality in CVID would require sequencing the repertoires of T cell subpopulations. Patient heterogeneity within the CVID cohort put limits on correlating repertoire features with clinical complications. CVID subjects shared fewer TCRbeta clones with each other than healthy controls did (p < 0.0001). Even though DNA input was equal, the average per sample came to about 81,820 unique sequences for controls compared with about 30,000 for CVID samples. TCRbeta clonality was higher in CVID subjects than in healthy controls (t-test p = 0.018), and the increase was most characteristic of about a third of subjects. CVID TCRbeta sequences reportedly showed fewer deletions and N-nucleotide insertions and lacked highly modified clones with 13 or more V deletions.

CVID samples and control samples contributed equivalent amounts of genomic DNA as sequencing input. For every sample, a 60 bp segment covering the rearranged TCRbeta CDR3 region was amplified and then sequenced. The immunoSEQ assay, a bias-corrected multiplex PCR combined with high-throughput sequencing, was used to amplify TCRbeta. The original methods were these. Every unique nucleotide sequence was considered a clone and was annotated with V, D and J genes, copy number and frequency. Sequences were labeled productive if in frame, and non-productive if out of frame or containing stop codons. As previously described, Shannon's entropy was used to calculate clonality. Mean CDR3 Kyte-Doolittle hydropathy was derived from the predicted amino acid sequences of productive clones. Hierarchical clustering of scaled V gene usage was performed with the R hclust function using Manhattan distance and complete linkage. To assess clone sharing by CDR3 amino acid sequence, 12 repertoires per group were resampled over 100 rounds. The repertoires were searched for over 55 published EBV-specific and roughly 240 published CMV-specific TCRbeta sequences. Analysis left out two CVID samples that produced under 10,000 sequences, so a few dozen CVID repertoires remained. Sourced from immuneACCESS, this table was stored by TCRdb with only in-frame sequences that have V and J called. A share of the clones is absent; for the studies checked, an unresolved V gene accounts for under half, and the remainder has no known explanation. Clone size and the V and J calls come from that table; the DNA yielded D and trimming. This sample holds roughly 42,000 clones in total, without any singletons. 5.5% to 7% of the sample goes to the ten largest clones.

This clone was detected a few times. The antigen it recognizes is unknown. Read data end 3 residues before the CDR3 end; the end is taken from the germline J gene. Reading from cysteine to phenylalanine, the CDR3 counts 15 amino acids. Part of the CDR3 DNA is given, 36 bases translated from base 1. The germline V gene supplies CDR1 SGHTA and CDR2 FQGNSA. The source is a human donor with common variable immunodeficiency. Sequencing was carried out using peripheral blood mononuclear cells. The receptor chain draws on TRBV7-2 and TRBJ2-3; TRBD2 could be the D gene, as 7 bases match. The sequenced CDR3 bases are TGTGCCAGCAGCTCAGGAGGGGGAGCGGGGAGGGCG. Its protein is CASSSGGGAGRA. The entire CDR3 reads CASSSGGGAGRAQYF. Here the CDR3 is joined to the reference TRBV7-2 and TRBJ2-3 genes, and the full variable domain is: GAGVSQSPSNKVTEKGKDVELRCDPISGHTALYWYRQSLGQGLEFLIYFQGNSAPDKSGLPSDRFSAERTGGSVSTLTIQRTQQEDSAVYLCASSSGGGAGRAQYFGPGTRLTVL.